The clone carrying this T cell receptor beta chain occurred a few times. From germline, CDR1 is SGHRS and CDR2 YFSETQ. Trimming took 5 bases from V and 0 from J; bases not matched to a gene: 7. This CDR3 has 15 amino acids. The sample originates from a study of blood T cell repertoires in COVID-19. Study-wide background: Spain, Italy and the United States supplied samples that represented acute and convalescent COVID-19. T cells, B-cell-depleted T cells, or PBMCs provided the cDNA or gDNA that served as material.

In the original analysis: Using reference gene primer amplification, nucleated cell counts were estimated. TCRdb keeps only in-frame clones here, not all; method: immunoSEQ multiplex PCR. V, J and clone size reflect that table, while D and trimming were determined from the DNA. This sample has about 160,000 clones, with roughly 82% found just once. Source material: peripheral blood. This clonotype was obtained from a human donor with acute or convalescent COVID-19. The donor label of this sample is uncertain. The chain combines TRBV5-1 with TRBJ1-1, with 7 bases lining up with TRBD1. The CDR3 DNA follows: TGCGCCAGCAGTCGACAGGGCGGGGTGAACACTGAAGCTTTCTTT. This codes for CASSRQGGVNTEAFF.